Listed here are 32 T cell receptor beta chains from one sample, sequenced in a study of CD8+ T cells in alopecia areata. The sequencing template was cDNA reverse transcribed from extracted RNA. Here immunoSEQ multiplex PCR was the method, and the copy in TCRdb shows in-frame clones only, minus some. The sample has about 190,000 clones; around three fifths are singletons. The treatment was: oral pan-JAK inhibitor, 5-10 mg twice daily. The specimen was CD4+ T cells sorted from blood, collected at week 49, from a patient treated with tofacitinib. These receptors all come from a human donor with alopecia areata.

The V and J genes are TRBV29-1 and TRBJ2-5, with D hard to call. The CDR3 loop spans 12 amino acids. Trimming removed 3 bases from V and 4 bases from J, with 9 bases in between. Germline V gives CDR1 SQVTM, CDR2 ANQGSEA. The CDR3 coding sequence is TGCAGCGTTGACCCTTGGGGAGAGACCCAGTACTTC. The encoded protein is CSVDPWGETQYF.

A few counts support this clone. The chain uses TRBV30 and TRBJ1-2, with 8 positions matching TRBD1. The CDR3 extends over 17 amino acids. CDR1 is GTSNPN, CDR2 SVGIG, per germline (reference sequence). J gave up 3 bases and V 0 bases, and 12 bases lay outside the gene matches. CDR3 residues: CAWSVFGSGQGDYGYTF. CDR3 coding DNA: TGTGCCTGGAGTGTTTTTGGTTCCGGACAGGGAGACTATGGCTACACCTTC.

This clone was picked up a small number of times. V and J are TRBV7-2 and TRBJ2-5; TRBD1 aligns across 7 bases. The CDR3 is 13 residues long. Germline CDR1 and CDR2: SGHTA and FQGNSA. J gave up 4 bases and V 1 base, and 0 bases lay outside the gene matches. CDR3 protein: CASSLDRGETQYF. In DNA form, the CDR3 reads TGTGCCAGCAGCTTAGACAGGGGAGAGACCCAGTACTTC. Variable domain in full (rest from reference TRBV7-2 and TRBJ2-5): GAGVSQSPSNKVTEKGKDVELRCDPISGHTALYWYRQSLGQGLEFLIYFQGNSAPDKSGLPSDRFSAERTGGSVSTLTIQRTQQEDSAVYLCASSLDRGETQYFGPGTRLLVL.

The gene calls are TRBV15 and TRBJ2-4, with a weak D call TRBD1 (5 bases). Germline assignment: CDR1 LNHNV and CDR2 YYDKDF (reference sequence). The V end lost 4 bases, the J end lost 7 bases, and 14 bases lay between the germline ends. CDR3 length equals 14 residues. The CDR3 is CATSTPQGRNIQYF. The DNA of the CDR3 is TGTGCCACCAGCACCCCCCAGGGCCGTAACATTCAGTACTTC.

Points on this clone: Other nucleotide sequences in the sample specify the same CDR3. CDR3: CASSVQADTDTQYF. The CDR3 DNA reads as TGTGCCAGCAGCGTACAGGCGGACACAGATACGCAGTATTTT. V gene TRBV9 combines with J gene TRBJ2-3; D call uncertain. Per germline, CDR1 SGDLS and CDR2 YYNGEE. The ends were cut back, 1 base at V and 2 bases at J, with 8 bases in the middle. CDR3 size: 14 residues.

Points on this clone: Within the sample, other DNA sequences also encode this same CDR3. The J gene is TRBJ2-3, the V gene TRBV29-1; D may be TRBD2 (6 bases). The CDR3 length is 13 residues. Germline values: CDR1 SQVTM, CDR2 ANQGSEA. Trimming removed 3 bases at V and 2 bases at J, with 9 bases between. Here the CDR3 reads CSVDGGLTDTQYF. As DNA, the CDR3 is TGCAGCGTTGATGGGGGACTCACAGATACGCAGTATTTT.

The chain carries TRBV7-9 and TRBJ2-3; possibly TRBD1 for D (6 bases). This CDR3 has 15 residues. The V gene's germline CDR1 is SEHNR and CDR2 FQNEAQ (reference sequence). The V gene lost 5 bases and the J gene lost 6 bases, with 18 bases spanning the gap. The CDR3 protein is CASSLIGQLGDTQYF. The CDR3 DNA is TGTGCCAGCAGCCTGATAGGACAGCTCGGGGATACGCAGTATTTT.

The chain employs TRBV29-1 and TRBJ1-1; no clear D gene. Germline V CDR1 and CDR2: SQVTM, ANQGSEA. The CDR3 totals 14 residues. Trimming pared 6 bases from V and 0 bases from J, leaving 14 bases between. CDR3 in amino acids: CSVSLQAMNTEAFF. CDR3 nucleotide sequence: TGCAGCGTCTCCCTGCAGGCGATGAACACTGAAGCTTTCTTT.

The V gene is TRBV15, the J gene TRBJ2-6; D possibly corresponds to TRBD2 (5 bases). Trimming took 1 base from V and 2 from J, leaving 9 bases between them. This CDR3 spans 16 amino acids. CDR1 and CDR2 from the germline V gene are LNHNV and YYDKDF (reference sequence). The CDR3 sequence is CATSRVSGAGANVLTF. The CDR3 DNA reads TGTGCCACCAGCAGAGTAAGCGGTGCTGGGGCCAACGTCCTGACTTTC.

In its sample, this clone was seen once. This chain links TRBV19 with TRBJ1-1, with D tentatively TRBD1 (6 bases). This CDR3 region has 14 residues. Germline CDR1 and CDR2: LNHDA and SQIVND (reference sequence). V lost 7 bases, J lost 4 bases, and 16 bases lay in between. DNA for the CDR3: TGTGCCAGTAAAATGAGGGGGGGAGGCACTGAAGCTTTCTTT. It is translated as CASKMRGGGTEAFF.

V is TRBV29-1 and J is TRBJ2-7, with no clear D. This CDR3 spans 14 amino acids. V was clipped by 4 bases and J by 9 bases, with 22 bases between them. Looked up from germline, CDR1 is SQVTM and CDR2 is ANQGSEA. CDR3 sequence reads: CSVVQSQTTTAQYF. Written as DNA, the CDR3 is TGCAGCGTTGTTCAGTCCCAAACTACTACGGCGCAGTACTTC.

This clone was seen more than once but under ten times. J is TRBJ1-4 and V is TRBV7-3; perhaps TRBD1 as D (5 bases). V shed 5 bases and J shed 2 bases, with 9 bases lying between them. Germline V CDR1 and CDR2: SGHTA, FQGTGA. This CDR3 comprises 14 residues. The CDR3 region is CASSPRGTNEKLFF. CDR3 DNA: TGTGCCAGCAGCCCCCGGGGGACTAATGAAAAACTGTTTTTT.

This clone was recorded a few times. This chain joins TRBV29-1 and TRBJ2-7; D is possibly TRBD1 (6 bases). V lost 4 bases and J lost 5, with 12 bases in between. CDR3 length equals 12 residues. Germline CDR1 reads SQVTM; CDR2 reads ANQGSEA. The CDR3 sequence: CSVVQGWDEQYF. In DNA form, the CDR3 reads TGCAGCGTTGTACAGGGCTGGGACGAGCAGTACTTC.

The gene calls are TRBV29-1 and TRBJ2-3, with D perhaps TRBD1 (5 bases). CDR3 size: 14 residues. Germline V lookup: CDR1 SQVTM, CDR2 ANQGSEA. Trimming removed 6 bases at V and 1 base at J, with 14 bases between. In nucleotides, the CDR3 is TGCAGCGTAGGGGCGGCAGCTCGCACAGATACGCAGTATTTT. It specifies CSVGAAARTDTQYF.

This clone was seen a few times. The CDR3 coding sequence is TGTGCCACCAGCAGAGACATAACAGGGAAAGAGACCCAGTACTTC. This codes for CATSRDITGKETQYF. This chain links TRBV15 with TRBJ2-5; D possibly corresponds to TRBD1 (6 bases). Germline V gives CDR1 LNHNV, CDR2 YYDKDF (reference sequence). The CDR3 is made up of 15 amino acids. Trimming took off 0 bases at V and 3 bases at J, with 11 bases between the two ends.

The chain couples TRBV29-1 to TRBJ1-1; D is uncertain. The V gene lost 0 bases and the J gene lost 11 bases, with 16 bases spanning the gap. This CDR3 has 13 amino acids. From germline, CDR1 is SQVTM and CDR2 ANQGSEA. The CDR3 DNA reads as TGCAGCGTTGAAGATCGAGACAAGCGGCATGCTTTCTTT. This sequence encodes CSVEDRDKRHAFF.

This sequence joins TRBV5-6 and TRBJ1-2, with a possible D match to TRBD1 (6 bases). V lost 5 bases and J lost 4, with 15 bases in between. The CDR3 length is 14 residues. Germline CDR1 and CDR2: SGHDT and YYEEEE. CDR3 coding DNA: TGTGCCAGCAGTCATTGGGGAGGGGGCTATGGCTACACCTTC. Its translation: CASSHWGGGYGYTF. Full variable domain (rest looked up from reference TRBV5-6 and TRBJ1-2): DAGVTQSPTHLIKTRGQQVTLRCSPKSGHDTVSWYQQALGQGPQFIFQYYEEEERQRGNFPDRFSGHQFPNYSSELNVNALLLGDSALYLCASSHWGGGYGYTFGSGTRLTVV.

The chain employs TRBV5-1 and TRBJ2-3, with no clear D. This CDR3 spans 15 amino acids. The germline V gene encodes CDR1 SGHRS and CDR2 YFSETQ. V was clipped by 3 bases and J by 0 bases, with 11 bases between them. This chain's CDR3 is CASSYDGTSTDTQYF. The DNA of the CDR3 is TGCGCCAGCAGCTACGACGGTACTAGCACAGATACGCAGTATTTT.

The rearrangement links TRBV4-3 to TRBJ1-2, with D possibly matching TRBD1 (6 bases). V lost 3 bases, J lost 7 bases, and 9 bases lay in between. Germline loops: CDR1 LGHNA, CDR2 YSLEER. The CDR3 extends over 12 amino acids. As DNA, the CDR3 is TGCGCCAGCAGCCACCAGGGGTCTGGCTACACCTTC. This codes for CASSHQGSGYTF.

This CDR3 is CASSLATGNNSPLHF. The CDR3 region has the DNA TGTGCCAGCAGCCTTGCCACAGGCAATAATTCACCCCTCCACTTT. The J gene is TRBJ1-6, the V gene TRBV7-2; a possible D gene is TRBD1 (5 bases). There are 15 residues in the CDR3. From germline, CDR1 is SGHTA and CDR2 FQGNSA. Trimming removed 5 bases from V and 5 bases from J, with 13 bases in between.

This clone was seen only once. The DNA of the CDR3 is TGTGCCTGGTGCCTCACCGGGACCGGAGGTAATTCACCCCTCCACTTT. Translated: CAWCLTGTGGNSPLHF. This chain links TRBV30 with TRBJ1-6; D perhaps matches TRBD1 (5 bases). Germline V gene data show CDR1 as GTSNPN and CDR2 as SVGIG (reference sequence). CDR3 size: 16 residues. Trimming took 5 bases from V and 6 from J, leaving 20 bases between them.

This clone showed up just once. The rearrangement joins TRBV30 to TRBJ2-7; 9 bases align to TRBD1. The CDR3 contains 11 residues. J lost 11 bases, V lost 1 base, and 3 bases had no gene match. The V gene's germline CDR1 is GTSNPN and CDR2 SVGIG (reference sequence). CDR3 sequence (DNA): TGTGCCTGGAGTGCCCGGGACAGGGAGTACTTC. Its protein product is CAWSARDREYF.

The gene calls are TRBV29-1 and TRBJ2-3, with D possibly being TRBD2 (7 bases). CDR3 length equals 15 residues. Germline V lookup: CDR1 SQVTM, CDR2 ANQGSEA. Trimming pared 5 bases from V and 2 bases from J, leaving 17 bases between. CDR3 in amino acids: CSVIVAGAFTDTQYF. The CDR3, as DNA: TGCAGCGTTATCGTCGCGGGGGCGTTCACAGATACGCAGTATTTT.

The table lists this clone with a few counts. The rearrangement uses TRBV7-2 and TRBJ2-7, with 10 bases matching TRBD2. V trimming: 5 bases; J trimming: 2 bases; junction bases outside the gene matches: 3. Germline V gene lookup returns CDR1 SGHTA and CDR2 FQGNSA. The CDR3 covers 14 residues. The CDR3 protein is CASSPSGGTYEQYF. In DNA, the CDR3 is TGTGCCAGCAGCCCTAGCGGGGGAACCTACGAGCAGTACTTC.

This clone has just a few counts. CDR3 coding DNA: TGTGCTAGTGGTATGCTGAACACTGAAGCTTTCTTT. Amino acid sequence: CASGMLNTEAFF. The chain carries TRBV12-5 and TRBJ1-1; D is unclear. Germline-derived CDR1 and CDR2 are LGHNT and FRNRAP. V lost 5 bases and J 0 bases, leaving 4 bases between the germline ends. CDR3 length: 12 amino acids.

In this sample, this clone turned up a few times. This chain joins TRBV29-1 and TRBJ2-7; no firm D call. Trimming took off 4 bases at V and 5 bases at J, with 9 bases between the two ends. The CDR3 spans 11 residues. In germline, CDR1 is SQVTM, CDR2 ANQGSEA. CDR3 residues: CSVAPGHEQYF. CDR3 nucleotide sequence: TGCAGCGTTGCACCGGGCCACGAGCAGTACTTC.

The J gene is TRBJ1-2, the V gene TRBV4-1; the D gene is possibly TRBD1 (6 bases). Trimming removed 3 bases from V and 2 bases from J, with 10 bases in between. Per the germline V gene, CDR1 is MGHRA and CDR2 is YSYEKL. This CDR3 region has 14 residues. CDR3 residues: CASSQDSSNYGYTF. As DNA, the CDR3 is TGCGCCAGCAGCCAGGACAGCTCGAACTATGGCTACACCTTC.

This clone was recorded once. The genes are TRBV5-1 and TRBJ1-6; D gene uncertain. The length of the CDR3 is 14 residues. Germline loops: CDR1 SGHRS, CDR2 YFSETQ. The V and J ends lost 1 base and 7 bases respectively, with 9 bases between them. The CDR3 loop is CASSLYYGNSPLHF. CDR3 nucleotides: TGCGCCAGCAGCTTGTATTATGGGAATTCACCCCTCCACTTT.

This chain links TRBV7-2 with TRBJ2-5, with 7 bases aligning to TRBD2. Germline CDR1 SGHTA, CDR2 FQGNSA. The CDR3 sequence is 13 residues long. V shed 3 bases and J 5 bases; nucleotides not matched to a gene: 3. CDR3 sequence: CASSLSGVETQYF. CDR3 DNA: TGTGCCAGCAGCTTGAGCGGGGTGGAGACCCAGTACTTC.

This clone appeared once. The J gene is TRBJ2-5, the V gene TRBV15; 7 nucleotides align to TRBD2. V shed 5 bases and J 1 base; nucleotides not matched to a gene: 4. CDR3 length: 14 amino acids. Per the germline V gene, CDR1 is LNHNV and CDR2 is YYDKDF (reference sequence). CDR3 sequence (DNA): TGTGCCACCAGCGCCTGGGGGGGCCAAGAGACCCAGTACTTC. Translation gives CATSAWGGQETQYF. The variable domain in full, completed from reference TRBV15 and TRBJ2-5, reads DAMVIQNPRYQVTQFGKPVTLSCSQTLNHNVMYWYQQKSSQAPKLLFHYYDKDFNNEADTPDNFQSRRPNTSFCFLDIRSPGLGDTAMYLCATSAWGGQETQYFGPGTRLLVL.

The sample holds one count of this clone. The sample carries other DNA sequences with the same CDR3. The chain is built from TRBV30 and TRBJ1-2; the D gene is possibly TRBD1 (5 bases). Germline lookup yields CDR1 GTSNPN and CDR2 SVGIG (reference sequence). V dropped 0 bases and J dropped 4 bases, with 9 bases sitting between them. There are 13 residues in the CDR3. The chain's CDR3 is CAWSVQGPYGYTF. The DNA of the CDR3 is TGTGCCTGGAGTGTGCAGGGACCCTATGGCTACACCTTC.

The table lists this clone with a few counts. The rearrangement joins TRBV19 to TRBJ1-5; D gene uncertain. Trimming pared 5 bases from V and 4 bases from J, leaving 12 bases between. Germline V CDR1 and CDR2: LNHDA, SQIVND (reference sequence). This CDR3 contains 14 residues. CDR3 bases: TGTGCCAGTAGTTATAACGGGGAAAATCAGCCCCAGCATTTT. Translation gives CASSYNGENQPQHF.